Described below is a single TCR beta chain sequence and its context. This specimen comes from a study of blood T cell repertoires in COVID-19. The overall study: Some COVID-19 samples were acute and others convalescent; all came from the United States, Italy and Spain. PBMCs, B-cell-depleted T cells, or T cells provided the cDNA or gDNA that made up the material.

Germline CDR1 is SGHRS and CDR2 is YFSETQ. The CDR3 runs 14 residues. V lost 4 bases, J lost 5 bases, and 2 bases stayed unmatched. Authors' methods: Amplified reference gene primers provided the basis for estimating nucleated cell counts. Sequencing used immunoSEQ multiplex PCR; TCRdb keeps in-frame clones, though not all of them. That table supplies the V and J calls and clone size; D and trimming were determined from the DNA. The sample has 90,000 to 120,000 clones, approximately 86% seen once. Sequencing was performed on peripheral blood. The chain recombines TRBV5-1 with TRBJ2-2; TRBD1 matches at 10 bases. The TCR comes from a woman aged 60 to 75 with acute or convalescent COVID-19. The CDR3 is CASSKGQGTGELFF. For the CDR3, the DNA is TGCGCCAGCAGCAAGGGACAGGGGACCGGGGAGCTGTTTTTT.